Listed below are T cell receptor beta chains from one sample, sequenced in a study of blood T cell repertoires in COVID-19. The repertoire was sequenced with immunoSEQ multiplex PCR; TCRdb's copy has only in-frame clones and lacks some. Of 250,000 to 300,000 clones listed, around nine tenths are singletons. Sequenced material: peripheral blood. The receptors come from a woman in her fifties or sixties with COVID-19, enrolled during active disease. The CDR3 runs from the conserved cysteine through the conserved F or W. The D gene is left open where the match is weak. Rows give clone size only sometimes, using once, few, many, or a class for an expanded clone.

TRBJ1-1	.	TRBV28	.	CASSTPSGGAGEAFF	TGTGCCAGCAGTACACCCTCGGGGGGCGCAGGTGAAGCTTTCTTT
TRBJ2-7	TRBD1	TRBV19	.	CASSIVAGGGYEQYF	TGTGCCAGTAGTATCGTAGCAGGGGGCGGCTACGAGCAGTACTTC
TRBJ2-1	TRBD2	TRBV27	.	CASSLSGGRSNEQFF	TGTGCCAGCAGTTTATCTGGCGGGAGAAGCAATGAGCAGTTCTTC
TRBJ2-1	TRBD2	TRBV7-3	.	CASSVTSGRSNNEQFF	TGTGCCAGCAGCGTGACTAGCGGGAGGTCGAACAATGAGCAGTTCTTC
TRBJ2-7	.	TRBV19	.	CASQGPTYEQYF	TGTGCCTCACAGGGTCCCACCTACGAGCAGTACTTC
TRBJ2-1	.	TRBV6-5	.	CASSFREFNTLNEQFF	TGTGCCAGCAGTTTTCGGGAATTCAATACTCTCAATGAGCAGTTCTTC
TRBJ1-4	.	TRBV5-4	.	CASSSSPVGVNEKLFF	TGTGCCAGCAGCTCCTCCCCAGTCGGGGTAAATGAAAAACTGTTTTTT
TRBJ2-1	.	TRBV28	.	CASSRAGSYNEQFF	TGTGCCAGCAGCCGAGCAGGCTCCTACAATGAGCAGTTCTTC
TRBJ1-2	TRBD1	TRBV10-3	.	CAISTGGADYGYTF	TGTGCCATCAGCACAGGGGGCGCTGACTATGGCTACACCTTC
TRBJ1-3	.	TRBV7-9	.	CASSLVVGATGNTIYF	TGTGCCAGCAGCTTAGTGGTAGGAGCGACCGGAAACACCATATATTTT
TRBJ2-4	TRBD1	TRBV2	.	CASKEETGPLENIQYF	TGTGCCAGCAAGGAGGAGACAGGGCCATTAGAGAACATTCAGTACTTC
TRBJ1-3	.	TRBV9	.	CASSVVAGGGNTIYF	TGTGCCAGCAGCGTAGTGGCAGGAGGTGGAAACACCATATATTTT
TRBJ1-5	.	TRBV5-5	.	CASSLFGQSNQPQHF	TGTGCCAGCAGCTTGTTCGGACAGAGCAATCAGCCCCAGCATTTT
TRBJ1-1	.	TRBV28	.	CASSLTEGRRTEAFF	TGTGCCAGCAGCCTCACGGAGGGGCGGCGGACTGAAGCTTTCTTT
TRBJ1-3	.	TRBV5-1	.	CASIPIPDPQDTIYF	TGCGCCAGCATTCCCATCCCAGACCCGCAGGACACCATATATTTT
TRBJ2-3	TRBD2	TRBV5-1	.	CASSLLAGAGSDTQYF	TGCGCCAGCAGCTTGTTGGCGGGAGCGGGCTCAGATACGCAGTATTTT
TRBJ1-2	TRBD1	TRBV9	few	CASSVAGGQGSYGYTF	TGTGCCAGCAGCGTAGCTGGGGGACAGGGATCATATGGCTACACCTTC
TRBJ1-1	.	TRBV12-3/TRBV12-4	.	CASSRDFQAFF	TGTGCCAGCAGTAGGGACTTTCAAGCTTTCTTT
TRBJ2-1	TRBD2	TRBV6-5	.	CASSLSGSHNEQFF	TGTGCCAGCAGTCTTAGCGGGAGTCACAATGAGCAGTTCTTC
TRBJ2-1	TRBD2	TRBV30	.	CAWTRGGRAQKFF	TGTGCCTGGACTCGGGGGGGGAGGGCCCAGAAGTTCTTC
TRBJ2-3	.	TRBV9	once	CASSESGDTQYF	TGTGCCAGCAGCGAGAGCGGGGATACGCAGTATTTT
TRBJ1-2	.	TRBV5-6	.	CASSLDPGVGAYGYTF	TGTGCCAGCAGCTTGGACCCCGGGGTTGGAGCCTATGGCTACACCTTC
TRBJ1-3	.	TRBV5-6	few	CASSLGRQVENTIYF	TGTGCCAGCAGCTTAGGACGACAGGTGGAGAACACCATATATTTT
TRBJ1-5	.	TRBV6-5	once	CASSYSFNQPQHF	TGTGCCAGCAGTTACTCCTTCAATCAGCCCCAGCATTTT
TRBJ2-7	.	TRBV6-1	.	CASSDPPGRYEQYF	TGTGCCAGCAGTGATCCGCCGGGTCGGTACGAGCAGTACTTC
TRBJ2-7	.	TRBV28	.	CASSLTRNSYEQYF	TGTGCCAGCAGTTTGACTAGGAACTCCTACGAGCAGTACTTC